Sequencing of this T cell receptor (beta chain) was carried out in a study of regulatory T cells in long-lasting Graves disease. Indicated time point: newly diagnosed GD, antithyroid drugs for less than 3 months. PBMC-extracted RNA yielded the TCR library. Turning to this clonotype: The CDR3 ends on some other residue instead of the conserved phenylalanine or tryptophan, so this is likely a read error.

CDR3 length: 15 residues. V was trimmed by 7 bases and J by 6 bases, leaving 22 bases between them. Looked up from germline, CDR1 is MNHEY and CDR2 is SMNVEV (reference sequence). For TCR beta, libraries came from iRepertoire HTBI primers and Arm-PCR of CDR3 regions. One entry per CDR3 protein results from TCRdb running MiXCR on the multiplex PCR reads. Of around 460,000 distinct CDR3 sequences listed, 14% are singletons. This sample also belongs to another study, concerning T cells in Graves' hyperthyroidism and ophthalmopathy.

The source was peripheral blood mononuclear cells (PBMCs), collected at new diagnosis, from a patient treated with antithyroid drugs. This clonotype originated in a woman in her 50s with Graves disease. The J gene is TRBJ2-7, the V gene TRBV27, with TRBD2 as a possible D gene (6 bases). The CDR3 region is CASTPGLLAGSEQYS. Written as DNA, the CDR3 is TGTGCCAGCACCCCGGGGTTATTGGCGGGAAGCGAGCAGTACTCC.